A selection of T cell receptor beta chains follows, all from one sample in a study of cytomegalovirus exposure and HLA in healthy donors. Assay: immunoSEQ multiplex PCR; the TCRdb copy retains only in-frame clones and omits some. The sample consists of fewer than 250,000 clones, about 80% of them appearing once. Material for sequencing was PBMCs. These receptor sequences come from a woman under 40 in good health and CMV-seropositive. Both conserved end residues are part of each CDR3. The D gene is left open where the match is weak. For some rows the clone size is stated as once, few or many, or as a class when expanded; others skip it.

-	TRBV6-1	few	TRBJ1-1	TGTGCCAGCAGTCCACAGGGATTGGGTGAAGCTTTCTTT	CASSPQGLGEAFF
-	TRBV5-6	-	TRBJ2-5	TGTGCCAGCAGCCCATGGCGCGGGGGCGGCGAGACCCAGTACTTC	CASSPWRGGGETQYF
-	TRBV6-6	few	TRBJ1-1	TGTGCCAGCAGTATCCGGAACACTGAAGCTTTCTTT	CASSIRNTEAFF
-	TRBV4-1	-	TRBJ2-7	TGCGCCAGCAGCCTCCTCGGACTTGGAGAGCAGTACTTC	CASSLLGLGEQYF
TRBD1	TRBV6-1	-	TRBJ1-5	TGTGCCAGCAGTTCCTGGACAGGGGGCGGGCAGCCCCAGCATTTT	CASSSWTGGGQPQHF
-	TRBV27	-	TRBJ1-5	TGTGCCAGCAGTTTACGAGGATCGAATCAGCCCCAGCATTTT	CASSLRGSNQPQHF
-	TRBV18	once	TRBJ2-3	TGTGCCAGCTCACCGCGGGACCGGTCGCGAGCAGATACGCAGTATTTT	CASSPRDRSRADTQYF
-	TRBV7-2	-	TRBJ2-7	TGTGCCAGCAGCTTCCGCTACGAGCAGTACTTC	CASSFRYEQYF
-	TRBV7-2	-	TRBJ2-7	TGTGCCAGCAGCTTATATAGGGGGAGCTCCTACGAGCAGTACTTC	CASSLYRGSSYEQYF
TRBD2	TRBV7-6	few	TRBJ2-7	TGTGCCAGCAGCCCCCAACCGACTAGCGGGGGATACGAGCAGTACTTC	CASSPQPTSGGYEQYF
TRBD1	TRBV11-2	-	TRBJ1-4	TGTGCCAGCAGCTTCACCCGGGACAGGGGTGAAAAACTGTTTTTT	CASSFTRDRGEKLFF
-	TRBV7-6	-	TRBJ2-7	TGTGCCAGCAGCTCAAGCTCGGGTGCGCAGTACTTC	CASSSSSGAQYF
-	TRBV14	-	TRBJ1-4	TGTGCCAGCAGCCAAAACTTTAACAATGAAAAACTGTTTTTT	CASSQNFNNEKLFF
TRBD1	TRBV6-5	few	TRBJ1-2	TGTGCCAGCAGTAGGACAGGGGGCGCCGACTATGGCTACACCTTC	CASSRTGGADYGYTF
TRBD2	TRBV4-1	-	TRBJ2-4	TGCGCCAGCAGCCACCACCTAGCGGGTATTGCCAAAAACATTCAGTACTTC	CASSHHLAGIAKNIQYF
TRBD1	TRBV2	-	TRBJ1-2	TGTGCCAGCGAGACAGGGGAAGGCTACACCTTC	CASETGEGYTF
-	TRBV9	-	TRBJ2-7	TGTGCCAGCAGCGTAGGAGATGGGGGAGGCGAGCAGTACTTC	CASSVGDGGGEQYF
TRBD1	TRBV30	-	TRBJ1-5	TGTGCCTGGGGGGCTGACAGGGGAGGCAATCAGCCCCAGCATTTT	CAWGADRGGNQPQHF
-	TRBV9	-	TRBJ2-7	TGTGCCAGCAGCGTAGGCGGGACGGGCTACGAGCAGTACTTC	CASSVGGTGYEQYF
-	TRBV5-6	-	TRBJ2-6	TGTGCCAGCAGCTTTGGGGGACATTACTCTGGGGCCAACGTCCTGACTTTC	CASSFGGHYSGANVLTF
-	TRBV2	-	TRBJ1-2	TGTGCCAGCAGTGCACGCGGAGCGGGCGATGGCTACACCTTC	CASSARGAGDGYTF
TRBD1	TRBV30	-	TRBJ2-2	TGTGCCTGGAGTACACAGGGGTCCACCGGGGAGCTGTTTTTT	CAWSTQGSTGELFF
-	TRBV18	-	TRBJ1-2	TGTGCCAGCTCACCCTCTCAGGGCCTAAACTATGGCTACACCTTC	CASSPSQGLNYGYTF
TRBD2	TRBV5-6	-	TRBJ2-7	TGTGCCAGCAGCTTAACGGGAGGCTACGAGCAGTACTTC	CASSLTGGYEQYF
TRBD1	TRBV2	few	TRBJ1-2	TGTGCCAGCAGTGAACTAAACAGGGGAAACTCTGGCTACACCTTC	CASSELNRGNSGYTF
TRBD1	TRBV29-1	few	TRBJ1-1	TGCAGCGTCGTCGGACAGGGAATCTTTTCTGAAGCTTTCTTT	CSVVGQGIFSEAFF
-	TRBV5-1	-	TRBJ1-5	TGCGCCAGCGGCCCGGGGTTGGGGTTGGTTAGCAATCAGCCCCAGCATTTT	CASGPGLGLVSNQPQHF
-	TRBV7-9	once	TRBJ2-1	TGTGCCAGCAGCTTAATCCCGCGGGAGCAGTTCTTC	CASSLIPREQFF
-	TRBV5-4	few	TRBJ2-5	TGTGCCAGCAGCCTTTCCAGCGGCAACCAAGAGACCCAGTACTTC	CASSLSSGNQETQYF
-	TRBV10-3	-	TRBJ1-4	TGTGCCATCAGTGAAGAGGAAGCAACTAATGAAAAACTGTTTTTT	CAISEEEATNEKLFF
TRBD1	TRBV5-1	-	TRBJ1-1	TGCGCCAGCAGCCTGTTGACAGGGGGCGGCACTGAAGCTTTCTTT	CASSLLTGGGTEAFF
-	TRBV4-3	-	TRBJ1-4	TGCGCCAGCAGCCGAAACAGGGTTAATGAAAAACTGTTTTTT	CASSRNRVNEKLFF
-	TRBV6-1	many	TRBJ1-2	TGTGCCAGCAGTGTATCGGAGCTGGGGCCAGATGGCTACACCTTC	CASSVSELGPDGYTF
TRBD2	TRBV5-4	once	TRBJ2-3	TGTGCCAGCAGCGGACCGGGACTAGCGGGAGTTTTGACAGATACGCAGTATTTT	CASSGPGLAGVLTDTQYF
-	TRBV27	-	TRBJ2-2	TGTGCCAGCAGTTTAGTGGTTAATAGCTACACCGGGGAGCTGTTTTTT	CASSLVVNSYTGELFF
-	TRBV5-5	-	TRBJ2-7	TGTGCCAGCAGCTTGCCCTCCGGGAGATACTCCTACGAGCAGTACTTC	CASSLPSGRYSYEQYF
-	TRBV30	-	TRBJ1-6	TGTGCCTGGAGTGTAACAGGATCCTCTAATTCACCCCTCCACTTT	CAWSVTGSSNSPLHF
TRBD1	TRBV5-6	-	TRBJ1-3	TGTGCCAGCAGCTGGCTGGACAGGGTGGTCGGAAACACCATATATTTT	CASSWLDRVVGNTIYF
-	TRBV29-1	-	TRBJ1-1	TGCAGCGTTGGAGGTTTGAGCACTGAAGCTTTCTTT	CSVGGLSTEAFF
TRBD1	TRBV4-2	-	TRBJ1-2	TGTGCCAGCAGCCAAGATGGGTACAGGGGGTTGAGGGGCTACACCTTC	CASSQDGYRGLRGYTF
TRBD2	TRBV2	-	TRBJ2-1	TGTGCCAGCAGTGAATGGTCTAGCGGGAGCTACAATGAGCAGTTCTTC	CASSEWSSGSYNEQFF
TRBD1	TRBV5-1	-	TRBJ2-3	TGCGCCAGCAGCCTTCAGGGGGCGGGCACAGATACGCAGTATTTT	CASSLQGAGTDTQYF
TRBD1	TRBV28	-	TRBJ1-5	TGTGCCGGGAGGGGGGCCGACAGGGGGCGGTTTAGCAATCAGCCCCAGCATTTT	CAGRGADRGRFSNQPQHF
TRBD1	TRBV5-6	once	TRBJ1-2	TGTGCCAGCAGTCAACGGACCTACAGGGGGCGACATGGCTACACCTTC	CASSQRTYRGRHGYTF
-	TRBV4-2	-	TRBJ1-1	TGTGCCAGCAGCCTTCTCGGGGGGAGTTTAGGTATAGACACTGAAGCTTTCTTT	CASSLLGGSLGIDTEAFF
-	TRBV4-3	-	TRBJ2-2	TGCGCCAGCAGCCAGGGAGGACACCCCGGGGAGCTGTTTTTT	CASSQGGHPGELFF
TRBD1	TRBV7-6	-	TRBJ2-1	TGTGCCAGCAGCTACGTCCCGGGACAGGGTTGGGAGCAGTTCTTC	CASSYVPGQGWEQFF
TRBD2	TRBV4-1	-	TRBJ2-3	TGCGCCAGCAGCCAAGTCCTGGTGGCACCTCGACTAGCGGGGGGCCTGGCTTTT	CASSQVLVAPRLAGGLAF
-	TRBV28	-	TRBJ2-7	TGTGCCAGCAGTCCCCTCGCGTCCTACGAGCAGTACTTC	CASSPLASYEQYF
TRBD1	TRBV30	-	TRBJ2-3	TGTGCCTGGGGGACAGGGGGCGAGGTAGATACGCAGTATTTT	CAWGTGGEVDTQYF
-	TRBV5-6	-	TRBJ1-1	TGTGCCAGCAGCTTTCGTGGGGGGTTGAGTATCACTGAAGCTTTCTTT	CASSFRGGLSITEAFF
-	TRBV9	-	TRBJ2-7	TGTGCCAGCAGCGCCGGCTTGGAGGGCGAGCAGTACTTC	CASSAGLEGEQYF
TRBD1	TRBV6-5	-	TRBJ2-7	TGTGCCAGCAGCCGCGGACAGGGGGCGGGGGAGCAGTACTTC	CASSRGQGAGEQYF
-	TRBV4-1	few	TRBJ2-7	TGCGCCAGCAGCCACGAAGGGGGCGAGCAGTACTTC	CASSHEGGEQYF
-	TRBV5-1	-	TRBJ2-3	TGCGCCAGCACTTGGGGCCCGACGACGGATACGCAGTATTTT	CASTWGPTTDTQYF
-	TRBV2	few	TRBJ2-7	TGTGCCAGCAGAGGAGGGTCCTACGAGCAGTACTTC	CASRGGSYEQYF
TRBD1	TRBV6-1	once	TRBJ2-7	TGTGCCAGCAGCCGACAGGGCCCAAATAACGAGCAGTACTTC	CASSRQGPNNEQYF